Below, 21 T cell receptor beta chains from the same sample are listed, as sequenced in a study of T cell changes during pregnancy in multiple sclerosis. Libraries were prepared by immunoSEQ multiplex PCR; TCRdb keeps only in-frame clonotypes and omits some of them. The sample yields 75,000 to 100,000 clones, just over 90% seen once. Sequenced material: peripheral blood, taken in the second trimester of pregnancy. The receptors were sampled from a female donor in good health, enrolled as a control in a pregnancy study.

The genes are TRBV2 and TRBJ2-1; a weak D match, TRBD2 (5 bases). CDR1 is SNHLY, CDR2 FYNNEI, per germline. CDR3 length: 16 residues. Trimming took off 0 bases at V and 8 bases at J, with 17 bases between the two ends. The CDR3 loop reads CASSEATIREWDEQFF. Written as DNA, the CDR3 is TGTGCCAGCAGTGAAGCGACTATTCGTGAGTGGGATGAGCAGTTCTTC. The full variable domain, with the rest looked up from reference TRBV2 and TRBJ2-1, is EPEVTQTPSHQVTQMGQEVILRCVPISNHLYFYWYRQILGQKVEFLVSFYNNEISEKSEIFDDQFSVERPDGSNFTLKIRSTKLEDSAMYFCASSEATIREWDEQFFGPGTRLTVL.

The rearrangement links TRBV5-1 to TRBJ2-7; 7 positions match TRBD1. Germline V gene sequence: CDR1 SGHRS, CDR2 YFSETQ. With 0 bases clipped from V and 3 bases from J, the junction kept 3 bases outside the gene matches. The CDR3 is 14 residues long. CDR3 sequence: CASSLEGGFYEQYF. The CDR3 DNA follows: TGCGCCAGCAGCTTGGAAGGGGGCTTCTACGAGCAGTACTTC.

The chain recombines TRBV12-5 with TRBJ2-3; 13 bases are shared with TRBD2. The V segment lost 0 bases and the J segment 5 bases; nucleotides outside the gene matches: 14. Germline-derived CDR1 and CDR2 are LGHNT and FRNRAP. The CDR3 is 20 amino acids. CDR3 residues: CASGLVRLAGGSGNGDTQYF. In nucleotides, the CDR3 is TGTGCTAGTGGTTTGGTACGACTAGCGGGGGGATCGGGCAATGGAGATACGCAGTATTTT. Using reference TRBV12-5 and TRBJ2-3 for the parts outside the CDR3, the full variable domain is DARVTQTPRHKVTEMGQEVTMRCQPILGHNTVFWYRQTMMQGLELLAYFRNRAPLDDSGMPKDRFSAEMPDATLATLKIQPSEPRDSAVYFCASGLVRLAGGSGNGDTQYFGPGTRLTVL.

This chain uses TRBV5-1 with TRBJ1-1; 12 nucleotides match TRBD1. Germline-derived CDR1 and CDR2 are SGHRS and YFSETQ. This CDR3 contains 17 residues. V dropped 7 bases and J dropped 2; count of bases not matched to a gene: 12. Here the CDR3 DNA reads TGCGCCAGCGTGGGGGGACAGGGGGCGGGATATAACACTGAAGCTTTCTTT. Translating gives CASVGGQGAGYNTEAFF.

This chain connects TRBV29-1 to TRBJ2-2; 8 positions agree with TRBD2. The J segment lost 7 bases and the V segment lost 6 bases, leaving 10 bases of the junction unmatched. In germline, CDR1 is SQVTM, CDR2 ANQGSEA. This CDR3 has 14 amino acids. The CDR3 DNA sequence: TGCAGCGTCCGGGGGCGGGGGGCGAGCGGGGAGCTGTTTTTT. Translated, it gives CSVRGRGASGELFF.

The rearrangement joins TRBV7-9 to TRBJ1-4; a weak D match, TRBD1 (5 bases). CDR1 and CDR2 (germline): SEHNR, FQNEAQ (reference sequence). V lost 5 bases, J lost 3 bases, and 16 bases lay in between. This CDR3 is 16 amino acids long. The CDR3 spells CASSTRDLKANEKLFF. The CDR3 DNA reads TGTGCCAGCAGCACCCGGGACTTGAAGGCTAATGAAAAACTGTTTTTT. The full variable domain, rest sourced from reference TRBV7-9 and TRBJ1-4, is DTGVSQNPRHKITKRGQNVTFRCDPISEHNRLYWYRQTLGQGPEFLTYFQNEAQLEKSRLLSDRFSAERPKGSFSTLEIQRTEQGDSAMYLCASSTRDLKANEKLFFGSGTQLSVL.

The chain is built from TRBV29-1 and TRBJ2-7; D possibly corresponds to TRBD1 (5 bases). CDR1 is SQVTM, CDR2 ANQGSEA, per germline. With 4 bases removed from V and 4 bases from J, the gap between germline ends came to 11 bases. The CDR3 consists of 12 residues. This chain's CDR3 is CSVGQRSYEQYF. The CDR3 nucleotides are TGCAGCGTTGGACAGCGAAGTTACGAGCAGTACTTC.

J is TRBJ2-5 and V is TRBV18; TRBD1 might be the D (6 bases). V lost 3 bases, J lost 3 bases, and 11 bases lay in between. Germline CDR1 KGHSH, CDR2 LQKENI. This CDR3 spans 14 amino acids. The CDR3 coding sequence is TGTGCCAGCTCACCGGCCAGGACAGAAGAGACCCAGTACTTC. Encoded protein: CASSPARTEETQYF.

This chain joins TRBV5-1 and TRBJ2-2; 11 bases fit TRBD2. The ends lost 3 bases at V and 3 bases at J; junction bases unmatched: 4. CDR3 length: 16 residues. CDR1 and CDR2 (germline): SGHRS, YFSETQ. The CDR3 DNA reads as TGCGCCAGCAGCTGGCAACTAGCGGGGGACACCGGGGAGCTGTTTTTT. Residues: CASSWQLAGDTGELFF. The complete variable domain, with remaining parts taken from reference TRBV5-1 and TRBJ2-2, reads KAGVTQTPRYLIKTRGQQVTLSCSPISGHRSVSWYQQTPGQGLQFLFEYFSETQRNKGNFPGRFSGRQFSNSRSEMNVSTLELGDSALYLCASSWQLAGDTGELFFGEGSRLTVL.

CDR3 bases: TGTGCCAGCAGCTTGGAGCCAGGGGGATATGGCTACACCTTC. Protein sequence: CASSLEPGGYGYTF. The chain has TRBV5-6 and TRBJ1-2, with 7 bases identical to TRBD1. J gave up 5 bases and V 0 bases, and 4 bases lay outside the gene matches. Germline values: CDR1 SGHDT, CDR2 YYEEEE. The CDR3 extends over 14 amino acids. Full variable domain (outside the CDR3, taken from reference TRBV5-6 and TRBJ1-2): DAGVTQSPTHLIKTRGQQVTLRCSPKSGHDTVSWYQQALGQGPQFIFQYYEEEERQRGNFPDRFSGHQFPNYSSELNVNALLLGDSALYLCASSLEPGGYGYTFGSGTRLTVV.

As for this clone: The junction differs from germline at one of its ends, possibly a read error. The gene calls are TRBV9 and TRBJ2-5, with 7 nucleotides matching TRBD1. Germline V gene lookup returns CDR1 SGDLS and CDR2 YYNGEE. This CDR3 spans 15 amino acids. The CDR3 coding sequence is TGTGCCAGCAGCGTAACTCGACAGGGCCAAGGGACCCAGTACTTC. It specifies CASSVTRQGQGTQYF.

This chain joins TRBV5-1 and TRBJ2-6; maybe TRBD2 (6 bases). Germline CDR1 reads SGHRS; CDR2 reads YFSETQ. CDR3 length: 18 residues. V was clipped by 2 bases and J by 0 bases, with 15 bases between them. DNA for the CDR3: TGCGCCAGCAGCTTCTCGGGAGCGCCCCGCTCTGGGGCCAACGTCCTGACTTTC. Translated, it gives CASSFSGAPRSGANVLTF.

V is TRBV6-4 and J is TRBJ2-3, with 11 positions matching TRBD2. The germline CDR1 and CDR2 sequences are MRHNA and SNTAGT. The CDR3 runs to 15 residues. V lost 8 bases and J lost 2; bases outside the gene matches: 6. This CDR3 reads CASSSGGLATDTQYF. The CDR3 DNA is TGTGCCAGCTCTAGCGGGGGGCTGGCCACAGATACGCAGTATTTT.

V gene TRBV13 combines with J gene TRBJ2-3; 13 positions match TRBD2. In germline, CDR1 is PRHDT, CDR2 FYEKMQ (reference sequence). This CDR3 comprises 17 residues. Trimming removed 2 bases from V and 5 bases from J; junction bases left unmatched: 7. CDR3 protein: CASSLPGLAGLGDTQYF. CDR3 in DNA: TGTGCCAGCAGCTTACCGGGACTAGCGGGACTTGGAGATACGCAGTATTTT.

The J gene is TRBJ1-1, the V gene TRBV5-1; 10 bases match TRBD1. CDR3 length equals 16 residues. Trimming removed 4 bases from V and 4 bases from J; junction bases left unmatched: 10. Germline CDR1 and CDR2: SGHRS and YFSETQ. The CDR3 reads CASSLDRGLLGTEAFF. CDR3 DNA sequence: TGCGCCAGCAGCCTCGACAGGGGGCTGTTGGGCACTGAAGCTTTCTTT. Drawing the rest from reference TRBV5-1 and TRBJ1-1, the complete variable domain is KAGVTQTPRYLIKTRGQQVTLSCSPISGHRSVSWYQQTPGQGLQFLFEYFSETQRNKGNFPGRFSGRQFSNSRSEMNVSTLELGDSALYLCASSLDRGLLGTEAFFGQGTRLTVV.

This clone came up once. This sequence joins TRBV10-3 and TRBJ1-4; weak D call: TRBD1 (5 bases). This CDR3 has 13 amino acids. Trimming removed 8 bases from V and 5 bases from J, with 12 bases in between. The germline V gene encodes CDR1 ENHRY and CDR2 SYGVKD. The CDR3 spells CAIQRGGNEKLFF. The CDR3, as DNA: TGTGCCATCCAGCGGGGGGGGAATGAAAAACTGTTTTTT.

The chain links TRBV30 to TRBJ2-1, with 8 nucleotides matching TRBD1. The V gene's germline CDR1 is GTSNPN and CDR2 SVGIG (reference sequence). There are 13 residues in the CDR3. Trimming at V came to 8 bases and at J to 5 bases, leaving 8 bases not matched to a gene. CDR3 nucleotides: TGTGCCAGTAAGGGGACAGGAGACAATGAGCAGTTCTTC. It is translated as CASKGTGDNEQFF.

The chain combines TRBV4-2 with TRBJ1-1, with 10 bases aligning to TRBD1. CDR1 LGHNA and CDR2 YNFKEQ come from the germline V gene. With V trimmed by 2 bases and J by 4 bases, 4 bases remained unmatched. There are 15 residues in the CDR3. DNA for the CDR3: TGTGCCAGCAGCCAACCGACAGGGGGCTCCACTGAAGCTTTCTTT. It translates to CASSQPTGGSTEAFF.

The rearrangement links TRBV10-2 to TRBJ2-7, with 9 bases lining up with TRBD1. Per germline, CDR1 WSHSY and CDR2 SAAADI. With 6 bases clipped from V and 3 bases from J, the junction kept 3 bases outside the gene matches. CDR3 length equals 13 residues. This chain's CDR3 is CASSTTGGYEQYF. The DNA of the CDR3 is TGCGCCAGCAGCACGACAGGGGGCTACGAGCAGTACTTC.

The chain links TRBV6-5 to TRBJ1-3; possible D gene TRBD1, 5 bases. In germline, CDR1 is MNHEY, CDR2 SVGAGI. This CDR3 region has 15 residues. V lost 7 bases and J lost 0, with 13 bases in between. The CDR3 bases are TGTGCCAGCACCAGGGCCCAGCGCTCTGGAAACACCATATATTTT. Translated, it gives CASTRAQRSGNTIYF.

The CDR3 spells CASREQILPDTQYF. CDR3 DNA: TGTGCCAGCAGAGAACAAATTCTACCCGATACGCAGTATTTT. The chain uses TRBV2 and TRBJ2-3; D ambiguous. Trimming removed 6 bases from V and 6 bases from J, with 16 bases in between. Germline values: CDR1 SNHLY, CDR2 FYNNEI. The CDR3 is 14 residues long.